The clone carrying this TCR beta chain came up a few times. The data stem from a study of T cells of healthy individuals. The CDR3 spans 15 residues. Looked up from germline, CDR1 is SGDLS and CDR2 is YYNGEE. The V gene lost 4 bases and the J gene lost 0 bases, with 11 bases spanning the gap. TCRdb reprocessed the 5' RACE reads via MiXCR and lists one record per CDR3 protein. Here the sample spans fewer than 70,000 distinct CDR3 sequences, roughly 15% being singletons. The clonotype comes from a human donor in good health. The gene calls are TRBV9 and TRBJ1-3, with D perhaps matching TRBD1 (5 bases). The CDR3, as DNA: TGTGCCAGCAGCCCTGGGGGTGCCTCTGGAAACACCATATATTTT. It encodes CASSPGGASGNTIYF.